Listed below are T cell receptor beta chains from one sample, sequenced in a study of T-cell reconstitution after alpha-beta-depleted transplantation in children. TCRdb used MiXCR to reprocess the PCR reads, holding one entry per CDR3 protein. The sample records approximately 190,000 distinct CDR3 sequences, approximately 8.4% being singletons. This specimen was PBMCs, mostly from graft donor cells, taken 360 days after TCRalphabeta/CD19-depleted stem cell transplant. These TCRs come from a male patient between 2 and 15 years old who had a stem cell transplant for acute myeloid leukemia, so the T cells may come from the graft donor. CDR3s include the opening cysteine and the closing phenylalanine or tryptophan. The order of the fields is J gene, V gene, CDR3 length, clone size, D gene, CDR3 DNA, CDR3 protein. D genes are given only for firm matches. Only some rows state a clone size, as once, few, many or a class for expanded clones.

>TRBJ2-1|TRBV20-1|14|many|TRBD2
TGCAGTGCGACGCGGGGGAGCTCCTACAATGAGCAGTTCTTC
CSATRGSSYNEQFF
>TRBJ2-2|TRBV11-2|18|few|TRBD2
TGTGCCAGCAGCTTACGGACTAGCGGGGGTGGGCTCACCGGGGAGCTGTTTTTT
CASSLRTSGGGLTGELFF
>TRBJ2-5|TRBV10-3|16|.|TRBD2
TGTGCCATCAGTGAACCGACTAGCGGGAGCTCAGAGACCCAGTACTTC
CAISEPTSGSSETQYF
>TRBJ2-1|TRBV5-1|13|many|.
TGCGCCAGCAGCTTGTCAGCCCAGAATGAGCAGTTCTTC
CASSLSAQNEQFF
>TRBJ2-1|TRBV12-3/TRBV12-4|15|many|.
TGTGCCAGCAGTTTACGGGCAGACGGGGACAATGAGCAGTTCTTC
CASSLRADGDNEQFF
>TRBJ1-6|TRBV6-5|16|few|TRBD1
TGTGCCAGCAGTTTTAGAACCGGGACAGGGAATTCACCCCTCCACTTT
CASSFRTGTGNSPLHF
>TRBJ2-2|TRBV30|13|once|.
TGTGCCTGGAGTGTACCGTTCACCGGGGAGCTGTTTTTT
CAWSVPFTGELFF
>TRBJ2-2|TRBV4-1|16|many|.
TGCGCCAGCAGCCAGGGCGGGTTTACGAACACCGGGGAGCTGTTTTTT
CASSQGGFTNTGELFF
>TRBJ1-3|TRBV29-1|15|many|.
TGCAGCGTTGGGGGGACACCAACCTCTGGAAACACCATATATTTT
CSVGGTPTSGNTIYF
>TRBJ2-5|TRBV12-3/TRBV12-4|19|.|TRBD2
TGTGCCAGCTGTTCACAGGGACTAGCGGGAGGGCCTCTCCAAGAGACCCAGTACTTC
CASCSQGLAGGPLQETQYF
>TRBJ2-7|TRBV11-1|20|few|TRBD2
TGTGCCAGCAGCCCGACAAACCTATCGTTGAGCGGGAGGCGCTCCTACGAGCAGTACTTC
CASSPTNLSLSGRRSYEQYF
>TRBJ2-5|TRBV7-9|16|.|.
TGTGCCAGCAGCTTTCTCCGTCAGGGGACGAAAGAGACCCAGTACTTC
CASSFLRQGTKETQYF
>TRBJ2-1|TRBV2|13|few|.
TGTGCCAGCAGTGTGCTGACATTCAATGAGCAGTTCTTC
CASSVLTFNEQFF
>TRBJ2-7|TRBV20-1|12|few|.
TGCAGTGCAGCGACAGGTCCCTACGAGCAGTACTTC
CSAATGPYEQYF
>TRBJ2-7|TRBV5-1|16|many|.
TGCGCCAGCAGCTTGGCCCCCCGGGCCTCATCCTACGAGCAGTACTTC
CASSLAPRASSYEQYF